By share, the clone carrying this T cell receptor (beta chain) counts as medium-sized. What it recognizes is unknown. These data come from a study of spatial heterogeneity in lung cancer. The presence of a unique molecular identifier marked each TCR cDNA molecule. TCRdb passed the 5' RACE reads through MiXCR, listing each CDR3 protein once. The table lists approximately 12,000 distinct CDR3 sequences, under 6% of them singletons, with around 27% in the top ten. The CDR3 covers 15 residues. Germline CDR1 SGHTA, CDR2 FQGNSA. The V and J ends lost 1 base and 0 bases respectively, with 9 bases between them. Study-wide findings and caveats: How many expanded intratumoral alpha and beta TCRs were present tracked the tumor mutation count, which was a count of nonsynonymous mutations. The estimated TCR-seq coverage of tumor T cells amounted to approximately 6.6% when looking at alpha chains and about 14% when looking at beta chains.

Time point described: sample taken at primary tumor resection. Whole RNA, which was extracted from tumor, nontumor lung tissue or frozen PBMC, was sequenced without any cell sorting. The source is a male donor with early-stage non-small cell lung cancer. Sequenced material: lung tumor tissue, taken at surgery. The genes are TRBV7-2 and TRBJ2-5; D remains unclear. The CDR3 protein is CASSLGGDHQETQYF. CDR3 DNA sequence: TGTGCCAGCAGCTTAGGCGGCGACCACCAAGAGACCCAGTACTTC.